This record looks at one T cell receptor (beta chain) sequence and its context. As processed by the authors: The authors estimated nucleated cell counts from reference gene primer amplification. Clones were read by immunoSEQ multiplex PCR, and TCRdb kept only the in-frame ones, dropping some. V, J and clone size were drawn from that table, and D and trimming were deduced from the DNA. The sample includes about 43,000 clones, approximately 90% seen only once; the top ten take about 16%. This record belongs to a study of blood T cell repertoires in COVID-19. Study summary: COVID-19 samples, acute and convalescent, were from the United States, Italy and Spain. PBMCs, B-cell-depleted T cells, or T cells were the source of the cDNA or gDNA that made up the material.

Sequences were obtained from peripheral blood. This clonotype was sampled from a man in his 60s with active COVID-19.

CDR3 in amino acids: CASSQLASGGYVRETQYF. DNA for the CDR3: TGCGCCAGCAGCCAATTGGCTAGCGGGGGGTACGTTCGGGAGACCCAGTACTTC. The V gene is TRBV4-1, the J gene TRBJ2-5, with 11 bases lining up with TRBD2. Germline V gives CDR1 MGHRA, CDR2 YSYEKL. Unmatched junction bases numbered 13, after V lost 2 bases and J lost 5 bases. There are 18 residues in the CDR3.